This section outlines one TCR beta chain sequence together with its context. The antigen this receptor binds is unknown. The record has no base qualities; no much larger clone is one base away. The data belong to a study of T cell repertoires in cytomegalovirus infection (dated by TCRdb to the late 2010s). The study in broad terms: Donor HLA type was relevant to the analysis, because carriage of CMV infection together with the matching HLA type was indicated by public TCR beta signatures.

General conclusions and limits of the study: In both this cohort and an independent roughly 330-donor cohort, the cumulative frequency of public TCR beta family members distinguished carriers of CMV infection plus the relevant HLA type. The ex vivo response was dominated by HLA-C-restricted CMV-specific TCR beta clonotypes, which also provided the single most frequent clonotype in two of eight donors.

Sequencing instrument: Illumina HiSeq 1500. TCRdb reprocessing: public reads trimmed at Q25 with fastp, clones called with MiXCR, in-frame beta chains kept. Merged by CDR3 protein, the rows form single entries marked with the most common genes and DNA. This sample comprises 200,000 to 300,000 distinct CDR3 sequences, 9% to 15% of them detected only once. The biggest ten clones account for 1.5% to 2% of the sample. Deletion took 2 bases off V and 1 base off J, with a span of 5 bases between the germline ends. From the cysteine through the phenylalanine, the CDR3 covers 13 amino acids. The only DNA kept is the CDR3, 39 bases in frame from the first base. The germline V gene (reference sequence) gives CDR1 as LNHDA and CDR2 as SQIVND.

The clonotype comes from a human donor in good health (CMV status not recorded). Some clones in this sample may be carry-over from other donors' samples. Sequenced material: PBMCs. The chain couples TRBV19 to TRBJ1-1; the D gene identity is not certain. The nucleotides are TGTGCCAGTAGTATACAGGAGAACACTGAAGCTTTCTTT. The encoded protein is CASSIQENTEAFF.